This T cell receptor (beta chain) was obtained from a study of T-cell reconstitution after alpha-beta-depleted transplantation in children. Study results and limitations: Surviving recipient T cells and thymic progenitors underlay high day-60 TCRbeta diversity in some patients. Newly generated T cells supplied most T-cell counts and diversity one year post-transplant. Alpha-beta T cells present about two months after transplant were reported to originate from several hundred expanded graft clones.

The germline V gene has CDR1 SQVTM and CDR2 ANQGSEA. V was pared by 3 bases and J by 2 bases, with 14 bases between. The CDR3 contains 14 residues. This clonotype was detected ten times or more. Its specificity is unknown. The library targeted TCRbeta and was prepared with unique molecular identifiers. TCRdb reprocessed the PCR reads with MiXCR, giving one entry per CDR3 protein. Seen here are 780,000 or so distinct CDR3 sequences, about 16% observed once, and the top ten hold roughly 5%. The clonotype was recovered from a male patient younger than 18 who had a stem cell transplant for acute lymphoblastic leukemia, so the T cells may come from the graft donor. J is TRBJ2-7 and V is TRBV29-1; D remains ambiguous. This material consisted of PBMCs, mostly from graft donor cells, taken 360 days after TCRalphabeta/CD19-depleted stem cell transplant. The DNA for the CDR3 is TGCAGCGTTGAGGGCTATCAACCGCCCTACGAGCAGTACTTC. Translation gives CSVEGYQPPYEQYF.